This T cell receptor beta chain was documented in a study of early T cells in non-severe SARS-CoV-2 infection. Study overall: RNA in bulk from unsorted whole blood was sequenced, and chains were unpaired.

This clonotype appeared many times. The CDR3 loop spans 11 amino acids. Germline values: CDR1 ENHRY, CDR2 SYGVKD. The ends were cut back, 2 bases at V and 7 bases at J, with 4 bases in the middle. Unique molecular identifiers were attached to individual cDNA molecules. TCRdb re-called the 5' RACE reads through MiXCR, storing one row per CDR3 protein. Among around 50,000 distinct CDR3 sequences listed, around 10% were seen once. This TCR came from an adult who was a healthcare worker with PCR-confirmed SARS-CoV-2 infection or an uninfected control (not recorded which). Material: whole blood. The chain joins TRBV10-3 to TRBJ2-3; D gene ambiguous. In DNA form, the CDR3 reads TGTGCCATCAGTGAGCAGAATACGCAGTATTTT. Translated, it gives CAISEQNTQYF.